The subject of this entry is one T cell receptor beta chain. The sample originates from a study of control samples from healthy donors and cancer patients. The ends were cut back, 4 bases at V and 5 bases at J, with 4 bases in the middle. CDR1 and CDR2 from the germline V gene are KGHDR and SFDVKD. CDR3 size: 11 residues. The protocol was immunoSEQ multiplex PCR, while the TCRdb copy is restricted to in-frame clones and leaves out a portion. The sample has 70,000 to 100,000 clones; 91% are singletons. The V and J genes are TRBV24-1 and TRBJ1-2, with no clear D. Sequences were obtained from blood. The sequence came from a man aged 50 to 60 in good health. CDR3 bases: TGTGCCACCAGTGAAGGTTATGGCTACACCTTC. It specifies CATSEGYGYTF.